The 24 T cell receptor beta chains reported below all come from one sample, sequenced in a study of blood T cell repertoires in COVID-19 (dated by TCRdb to 2019 to 2021). Library method: the immunoSEQ multiplex PCR assay. TCRdb holds this immuneACCESS table with in-frame rearrangements only. Some clones are missing; in checked studies, unresolved V genes explain under half, and the rest has no known cause. The sample profile shows fewer than 400,000 clones; around four fifths of them were found once. Of the sample, 2.5% to 3.5% falls within the top ten clones. The sequenced sample consisted of peripheral blood. The origin of the receptors is a young man with active or convalescent COVID-19.

The gene calls are TRBV4-1 and TRBJ2-1, with TRBD2 matching 7 bases. The CDR3 runs 16 residues. Germline loops: CDR1 MGHRA, CDR2 YSYEKL. Trimming removed 0 bases from V and 5 bases from J; junction bases left unmatched: 7. In DNA, the CDR3 is TGCGCCAGCAGCCAAGACCGGGCGGGAGTTGACAATGAGCAGTTCTTC. Protein product: CASSQDRAGVDNEQFF.

The genes are TRBV4-1 and TRBJ2-7; TRBD2 might be the D (5 bases). Germline V gene sequence: CDR1 MGHRA, CDR2 YSYEKL. The CDR3 extends over 14 amino acids. V was pared by 1 base and J by 4 bases, with 11 bases between. The CDR3 nucleotides are TGCGCCAGCAGCCAAGTCCAAGGAGGATACGAGCAGTACTTC. The encoded protein is CASSQVQGGYEQYF.

This chain connects TRBV19 to TRBJ1-4; D is uncertain. Germline CDR1 and CDR2: LNHDA and SQIVND (reference sequence). CDR3 length: 14 amino acids. Trimming pared 6 bases from V and 8 bases from J, leaving 16 bases between. The CDR3 protein is CASRRGSRSEKLFF. The CDR3 coding sequence is TGTGCCAGTAGGAGAGGGTCCAGGAGCGAAAAACTGTTTTTT.

V and J are TRBV18 and TRBJ2-1; 11 bases are shared with TRBD2. Trimming removed 4 bases from V and 6 bases from J; junction bases left unmatched: 5. The CDR3 length is 15 residues. Germline V lookup: CDR1 KGHSH, CDR2 LQKENI. DNA for the CDR3: TGTGCCAGCTCACGACTTAGCGGGGGGGTCAATGAGCAGTTCTTC. Its protein is CASSRLSGGVNEQFF.

The V call is TRBV28, the J call TRBJ2-7; 11 nucleotides match TRBD1. The germline V gene has CDR1 MDHEN and CDR2 SYDVKM. CDR3 length: 15 residues. V was clipped by 7 bases and J by 3 bases; unmatched bases: 8. The CDR3 region is CASIRSGTGGYEQYF. The CDR3 DNA reads TGTGCCAGCATCCGCTCCGGGACAGGGGGCTACGAGCAGTACTTC.

The chain joins TRBV15 to TRBJ1-1; the D gene is possibly TRBD1 (6 bases). The V end was cut by 3 bases, the J end by 5 bases, with 10 bases between. The CDR3 is made up of 13 amino acids. The V gene's germline CDR1 is LNHNV and CDR2 YYDKDF (reference sequence). The CDR3: CATSSRGETEAFF. As DNA, the CDR3 is TGTGCCACCAGCAGCAGGGGTGAAACTGAAGCTTTCTTT.

The rearrangement uses TRBV4-3 and TRBJ2-3; no firm D call. The CDR3 length is 17 residues. The V gene lost 0 bases and the J gene lost 2 bases, with 15 bases spanning the gap. Germline V gives CDR1 LGHNA, CDR2 YSLEER. CDR3 loop: CASSQDLTAEFTDTQYF. As DNA, the CDR3 is TGCGCCAGCAGCCAAGACCTAACAGCCGAGTTCACAGATACGCAGTATTTT.

The rearrangement links TRBV7-2 to TRBJ1-3, with D tentatively TRBD1 (5 bases). Germline V lookup: CDR1 SGHTA, CDR2 FQGNSA. Trimming cost V 5 bases and J 0 bases, with 14 bases left between them. This CDR3 contains 16 residues. CDR3 DNA sequence: TGTGCCAGCAGCCGGGGGACGCCCGGCTCTGGAAACACCATATATTTT. Amino acid sequence: CASSRGTPGSGNTIYF.

The chain couples TRBV24-1 to TRBJ2-7; 7 positions match TRBD2. V was pared by 0 bases and J by 5 bases, with 3 bases of the junction left unmatched. Per the germline V gene, CDR1 is KGHDR and CDR2 is SFDVKD. This CDR3 contains 14 residues. CDR3 protein: CATSDLSSGNEQYF. DNA of the CDR3: TGTGCCACCAGTGATTTGTCTAGCGGTAACGAGCAGTACTTC.

The V gene is TRBV27, the J gene TRBJ1-1, with a tentative D call TRBD1 (5 bases). This CDR3 spans 13 amino acids. V was trimmed by 8 bases and J by 1 base, leaving 11 bases between them. Germline V gives CDR1 MNHEY, CDR2 SMNVEV (reference sequence). Here the CDR3 reads CASGPTENTEAFF. The CDR3 DNA reads as TGTGCCAGCGGCCCGACAGAGAACACTGAAGCTTTCTTT.

The chain employs TRBV5-4 and TRBJ1-2; D might be TRBD1 (6 bases). CDR1 is SGHNT, CDR2 YYREEE, per germline (reference sequence). Trimming removed 3 bases from V and 8 bases from J, with 14 bases in between. This CDR3 is 13 amino acids long. The CDR3 coding sequence is TGTGCCAGCAGCTCTACAGGGACGGGCGGCTACACCTTC. Translating it yields CASSSTGTGGYTF.

The rearrangement links TRBV4-2 to TRBJ2-7; 15 positions match TRBD2. The J segment lost 3 bases and the V segment lost 0 bases, leaving 6 bases of the junction unmatched. The CDR3 extends over 18 amino acids. The germline V gene encodes CDR1 LGHNA and CDR2 YNFKEQ. The CDR3 protein is CASSQDPGLAGGLYEQYF. The CDR3 DNA sequence: TGTGCCAGCAGCCAAGATCCCGGACTAGCGGGAGGGCTCTACGAGCAGTACTTC.

The rearrangement joins TRBV5-5 to TRBJ1-1, with D possibly matching TRBD1 (5 bases). CDR3 size: 15 residues. V shed 3 bases and J shed 1 base, with 13 bases lying between them. Germline values: CDR1 SGHKS, CDR2 YYEKEE (reference sequence). The CDR3 region is CASSYLRGTNTEAFF. CDR3 in DNA: TGTGCCAGCAGCTACCTTCGGGGGACGAACACTGAAGCTTTCTTT.

Only a few counts were recorded for this clone. This CDR3 reads CASSFDTSGNTIYF. DNA of the CDR3: TGTGCCAGCAGCTTCGACACCTCTGGAAACACCATATATTTT. V usage is TRBV7-9 and J usage is TRBJ1-3; D ambiguous. The germline CDR1 and CDR2 sequences are SEHNR and FQNEAQ (reference sequence). V gave up 3 bases and J gave up 0 bases, with 6 bases separating them. CDR3 length equals 14 residues. Full variable domain (remainder filled in from reference TRBV7-9 and TRBJ1-3): DTGVSQNPRHKITKRGQNVTFRCDPISEHNRLYWYRQTLGQGPEFLTYFQNEAQLEKSRLLSDRFSAERPKGSFSTLEIQRTEQGDSAMYLCASSFDTSGNTIYFGEGSWLTVV.

The J gene is TRBJ1-1, the V gene TRBV27, with no clear D. V was clipped by 3 bases and J by 5 bases, with 10 bases between them. Germline V lookup: CDR1 MNHEY, CDR2 SMNVEV (reference sequence). The CDR3 runs 13 residues. The CDR3 bases are TGTGCCAGCAGTTTGGCCCGGAGGACTGAAGCTTTCTTT. As protein: CASSLARRTEAFF.

The J gene is TRBJ1-2, the V gene TRBV11-1, with 9 positions matching TRBD1. Germline values: CDR1 SGHAT, CDR2 FQDESV (reference sequence). With 5 bases clipped from V and 8 bases from J, the junction kept 9 bases outside the gene matches. The length of the CDR3 is 14 residues. Here the CDR3 DNA reads TGTGCCAGCAGCCAAACCGGGACAGGGAGCGGCTACACCTTC. Translating it yields CASSQTGTGSGYTF. The variable domain in full, with the rest retrieved from reference TRBV11-1 and TRBJ1-2, is EAEVAQSPRYKITEKSQAVAFWCDPISGHATLYWYRQILGQGPELLVQFQDESVVDDSQLPKDRFSAERLKGVDSTLKIQPAELGDSAMYLCASSQTGTGSGYTFGSGTRLTVV.

This clone has more than one count but fewer than ten. DNA of the CDR3: TGTGCCAGCAGCTTATCCGGTAGCTCTGGAAACACCATATATTTT. This gives the protein CASSLSGSSGNTIYF. The rearrangement uses TRBV7-8 and TRBJ1-3; the D is unclear. CDR1 is SGHVS and CDR2 is FQNEAQ in the germline V gene. This CDR3 contains 15 residues. Trimming stripped 2 bases from V and 0 bases from J, with 8 bases between.

The V gene is TRBV4-1, the J gene TRBJ2-7; the D gene is possibly TRBD2 (6 bases). With 5 bases removed from V and 2 bases from J, the gap between germline ends came to 13 bases. This CDR3 is 14 amino acids long. Looked up from germline, CDR1 is MGHRA and CDR2 is YSYEKL. The CDR3 here is CASSLADGTYEQYF. CDR3 bases: TGCGCCAGCAGCTTAGCGGACGGGACCTACGAGCAGTACTTC.

The rearrangement links TRBV3-1 (or the pseudogene TRBV3-2) to TRBJ1-3; maybe TRBD1 (5 bases). The CDR3 has 14 amino acids. In germline, CDR1 is LGHDT, CDR2 YNNKEL (reference sequence). Trimming stripped 7 bases from V and 4 bases from J, with 14 bases between. CDR3 nucleotide sequence: TGTGCCAGCACCGAGGGGACTGGCGGAAACACCATATATTTT. Its protein product is CASTEGTGGNTIYF.

Concerning this clone: A read error is likely, as this CDR3 ends without the conserved phenylalanine or tryptophan. Because the CDR3's place on the DNA is in doubt, the DNA is left out and the CDR3 is given as listed by TCRdb. The chain links TRBV29-1 to TRBJ2-7; the D call in the table, TRBD2, was not verified against the DNA. The CDR3 totals 9 residues, both ends included. Germline V gives CDR1 SQVTM, CDR2 ANQGSEA. This CDR3 is CSVTAGEVG.

This chain connects TRBV9 to TRBJ2-2, with D tentatively TRBD1 (7 bases). Trimming stripped 6 bases from V and 4 bases from J, with 22 bases between. Germline-derived CDR1 and CDR2 are SGDLS and YYNGEE. The CDR3 contains 17 residues. The CDR3: CASTPARRGPGTGELFF. Written as DNA, the CDR3 is TGTGCCAGCACCCCTGCGAGGAGGGGGCCGGGCACCGGGGAGCTGTTTTTT.

The count of this clone is one. The chain uses TRBV12-5 and TRBJ2-7; 8 bases match TRBD2. CDR3 size: 15 residues. The germline V gene has CDR1 LGHNT and CDR2 FRNRAP. V dropped 3 bases and J dropped 1; count of bases not matched to a gene: 5. CDR3 protein: CASGLGAGGSYEQYF. CDR3 nucleotide sequence: TGTGCTAGTGGTTTAGGGGCGGGGGGTTCCTACGAGCAGTACTTC.

The rearrangement joins TRBV6-1 to TRBJ2-1; tentative D call: TRBD2 (6 bases). The CDR3 totals 16 residues. The V and J ends lost 4 bases and 0 bases respectively, with 13 bases between them. Germline V lookup: CDR1 MNHNS, CDR2 SASEGT. CDR3 nucleotide sequence: TGTGCCAGCAGTGTGGAGGGAGGAAACTCCTACAATGAGCAGTTCTTC. This sequence encodes CASSVEGGNSYNEQFF.

The CDR3 DNA is TGCGCCAGCACCCAAAATCACCCGGGGGGCACTGAAGCTTTCTTT. Residues: CASTQNHPGGTEAFF. V is TRBV23-1 and J is TRBJ1-1; maybe TRBD1 (5 bases). TRBV23-1 carries the ORF label, with uncertain function. With 7 bases removed from V and 4 bases from J, the gap between germline ends came to 19 bases. CDR3 size: 15 residues.